This T cell receptor (beta chain) was recovered during a study of Ad26.COV2.S vaccination and SARS-CoV-2 variants. Overall study: It was the COV1001 Ad26.COV2.S trial arm that included the donor.

CDR3 length equals 16 residues. Germline values: CDR1 GTSNPN, CDR2 SVGIG (reference sequence). Trimming removed 0 bases at V and 4 bases at J, with 16 bases between. Sequenced by immunoSEQ multiplex PCR; TCRdb stores in-frame clones only, minus some. The table lists roughly 350,000 clones, more than 85% of them singletons, with just under 5% in the top ten. The sample's treatment: some 20 received Ad26.COV2.S at low or high dose, single or two shots; 5 received placebo; per-sample allocation not given. Sampling occurred on day 63 after the first vaccine or placebo injection. The material sequenced was peripheral blood, taken in a trial of Ad26.COV2.S vaccine versus placebo. The source is a person aged 18-65 years who received the Ad26.COV2.S COVID-19 vaccine or a placebo. The chain combines TRBV30 with TRBJ2-1; D not certain. CDR3 sequence reads: CAWSVPFQRGYNEQFF. CDR3 DNA: TGTGCCTGGAGTGTCCCCTTCCAGCGCGGTTACAATGAGCAGTTCTTC.